These T cell receptor beta chains were read from a single sample in a study of Graves' ophthalmopathy and Graves' hyperthyroidism. TCRdb independently ran MiXCR on the multiplex PCR reads; one entry per CDR3 protein. The top ten hold about 40% of the sample, which has about 220,000 distinct CDR3 sequences, 20% to 25% seen once. The sample consisted of peripheral blood. The receptors come from a woman aged 50 to 65 with Graves' ophthalmopathy. Each CDR3 is given with its conserved first and last residue. The order of the fields is CDR3 protein, V gene, J gene.

CASSHRRETQYF	TRBV6-1	TRBJ2-5
CATSDWELDGYTF	TRBV24-1	TRBJ1-2
CASRDLAGGYEQYF	TRBV12-3/TRBV12-4	TRBJ2-7
CASSLVQGRRVQETQYF	TRBV7-6	TRBJ2-5
CASSLTDRGQETQYF	TRBV12-3/TRBV12-4	TRBJ2-5
CASSRIPGELFF	TRBV7-3	TRBJ2-2
CATSDRHHGYTF	TRBV24-1	TRBJ1-2
CASSQYSDGFYEQYF	TRBV4-1	TRBJ2-7
CATSGRDRNTGELFF	TRBV24-1	TRBJ2-2
CASSTDRAAYEQYF	TRBV6-5	TRBJ2-7
CASSLDGGTYEQYF	TRBV5-1	TRBJ2-7
CASSLYSNQPQHF	TRBV28	TRBJ1-5
CASSGMGFGGSQPLHF	TRBV2	TRBJ1-5
CASSYGPARTGELFF	TRBV7-2	TRBJ2-2
CASKRQGFGETQYF	TRBV19	TRBJ2-5
CSVRLRGYEQYF	TRBV29-1	TRBJ2-7
CSAKGRNTEAFF	TRBV29-1	TRBJ1-1
CASRSGRGQETQYF	TRBV5-1	TRBJ2-5
CASSERRYTGELFF	TRBV6-1	TRBJ2-2
CAWTIPAGGYTF	TRBV30	TRBJ1-2